The clone carrying this T cell receptor (beta chain) was counted only a few times. Antigen specificity is unknown. The CDR3 sequence is 15 residues long. CDR1 and CDR2 (germline): SEHNR, FQNEAQ (reference sequence). V shed 1 base and J shed 2 bases, with 11 bases lying between them. The sample originates from a study of naive and memory T cell subsets. An equimolar mix of two oligonucleotides served as the beta constant-region primer for TRBC1 and TRBC2. Nested alpha and beta constant-region primers with the SP2 primer drove four PCR rounds on ligated cDNA. Each CDR3 protein is one row after TCRdb ran MiXCR on the UMI-ligation and nested PCR reads. Of approximately 100,000 distinct CDR3 sequences in the sample, roughly 15% were seen once. Regarding the study as a whole: Naive repertoires, especially CD8, held a few larger clonotypes, possibly memory cells re-expressing CD45RA.

The material sequenced was naive CD8+ T cells from blood. The clonotype was recovered from a human donor in good health. The genes are TRBV7-9 and TRBJ2-5, with a tentative D call TRBD1 (7 bases). The CDR3 spells CASSLEGGQQETQYF. The CDR3 nucleotides are TGTGCCAGCAGCTTAGAGGGGGGACAGCAAGAGACCCAGTACTTC.